The 29 T cell receptor beta chains below were found in one sample sequenced in a study of TIL therapy for anti-PD-1-resistant metastatic lung cancer. Time point denoted: pre-treatment sample, taken before nivolumab and TIL therapy. The immunoSEQ assay was v3. Repertoires were generated with immunoSEQ multiplex PCR, while TCRdb's copy carries only in-frame clones and drops some. This table holds 30,000 to 45,000 clones, 70% to 75% found once. The sequences come from blood, collected at baseline. Source of these receptors: a person aged 25 to 85 with non-small cell lung cancer.

This chain connects TRBV6-5 to TRBJ2-4; TRBD1 matches 7 bases. This CDR3 is 15 amino acids long. Germline V CDR1 and CDR2: MNHEY, SVGAGI. V lost 10 bases to trimming and J lost 5 bases; unmatched junction nucleotides: 14. CDR3 loop: CATSLNRDSQNIQYF. DNA of the CDR3: TGTGCCACCTCCCTAAACCGGGACAGTCAAAACATTCAGTACTTC.

This clone was counted a few times. The CDR3 sequence: CASSFRTLIRGSPLHF. The CDR3 DNA follows: TGTGCCAGCAGCTTCAGGACCTTGATAAGAGGTTCACCCCTCCACTTT. The chain joins TRBV5-6 to TRBJ1-6; D is unresolved. The CDR3 sequence is 16 residues long. V was cut by 2 bases and J by 9 bases, with 18 bases left in between. Germline assignment: CDR1 SGHDT and CDR2 YYEEEE.

This clone was seen a handful of times. This sequence joins TRBV11-2 and TRBJ1-2, with 7 bases fitting TRBD1. This CDR3 is built from 14 residues. The germline V gene encodes CDR1 SGHAT and CDR2 FQNNGV. V shed 5 bases and J 8 bases; nucleotides not matched to a gene: 11. CDR3 loop: CASSLPTGADGYTF. The CDR3 DNA sequence: TGTGCCAGCAGCCTACCCACAGGGGCGGACGGCTACACCTTC.

The chain recombines TRBV7-2 with TRBJ1-2; D is possibly TRBD1 (5 bases). CDR3 length: 12 residues. Germline V gene lookup returns CDR1 SGHTA and CDR2 FQGNSA. V was pared by 11 bases and J by 4 bases, with 14 bases between. CDR3 DNA: TGTGCCGCTTCGAGGGGTGGCTATGGCTACACCTTC. Translation gives CAASRGGYGYTF.

To note about this clone: A read error may produce the germline difference seen at one junction end. The CDR3 protein is CTSSQGTGGADTEAFF. In DNA form, the CDR3 reads TGTACCAGCAGCCAAGGGACAGGGGGCGCGGACACTGAAGCTTTCTTT. The V call is TRBV7-9, the J call TRBJ1-1, with 12 bases matching TRBD1. Germline V gene data show CDR1 as SEHNR and CDR2 as FQNEAQ (reference sequence). The CDR3 extends over 16 amino acids. Full variable domain (outside the CDR3, taken from reference TRBV7-9 and TRBJ1-1): DTGVSQNPRHKITKRGQNVTFRCDPISEHNRLYWYRQTLGQGPEFLTYFQNEAQLEKSRLLSDRFSAERPKGSFSTLEIQRTEQGDSAMYLCTSSQGTGGADTEAFFGQGTRLTVV.

J is TRBJ2-7 and V is TRBV7-2; 7 bases agree with TRBD2. The germline V gene encodes CDR1 SGHTA and CDR2 FQGNSA. V dropped 1 base and J dropped 0; count of bases not matched to a gene: 6. The CDR3 contains 16 residues. This CDR3 reads CASSLVAGQSSYEQYF. CDR3 DNA sequence: TGTGCCAGCAGCTTAGTAGCGGGCCAATCCTCCTACGAGCAGTACTTC.

J is TRBJ2-2 and V is TRBV27; no firm D call. The CDR3 runs 12 residues. The ends were cut back, 5 bases at V and 2 bases at J, with 3 bases in the middle. Germline V lookup: CDR1 MNHEY, CDR2 SMNVEV (reference sequence). The CDR3 loop is CASSPNTGELFF. The CDR3 DNA reads as TGTGCCAGCAGTCCCAACACCGGGGAGCTGTTTTTT.

V and J are TRBV29-1 and TRBJ2-5; the D is unclear. V lost 5 bases and J 4 bases, leaving 11 bases between the germline ends. The length of the CDR3 is 12 residues. Germline loops: CDR1 SQVTM, CDR2 ANQGSEA. DNA for the CDR3: TGCAGCGTTCGACAACCGGGAGAGACCCAGTACTTC. Encoded protein: CSVRQPGETQYF.

CDR3 protein: CASSLGMTSGGGTDTQYF. The CDR3 DNA is TGTGCCAGCAGCTTGGGGATGACTAGCGGGGGGGGTACAGATACGCAGTATTTT. V usage is TRBV5-8 and J usage is TRBJ2-3, with TRBD2 matching over 14 bases. This CDR3 has 18 residues. The J segment lost 3 bases and the V segment lost 0 bases, leaving 6 bases of the junction unmatched. Germline CDR1 is SGHTS and CDR2 is YDEGEE. Using reference TRBV5-8 and TRBJ2-3 for the parts outside the CDR3, the full variable domain is EAGVTQSPTHLIKTRGQQATLRCSPISGHTSVYWYQQALGLGLQFLLWYDEGEERNRGNFPPRFSGRQFPNYSSELNVNALELEDSALYLCASSLGMTSGGGTDTQYFGPGTRLTVL.

This rearrangement joins TRBV5-4 to TRBJ2-5, with TRBD2 as a possible D gene (6 bases). Germline CDR1 is SGHNT and CDR2 is YYREEE (reference sequence). This CDR3 contains 16 residues. Trimming left V 3 bases short and J 2 bases short, with 17 bases between. CDR3 in amino acids: CASSSPMGGRQETQYF. CDR3 DNA sequence: TGTGCCAGCAGCTCGCCCATGGGGGGACGACAAGAGACCCAGTACTTC.

This chain uses TRBV27 with TRBJ1-1; D not resolved. The V end lost 1 base, the J end lost 1 base, and 7 bases lay between the germline ends. The CDR3 sequence is 14 residues long. Germline lookup yields CDR1 MNHEY and CDR2 SMNVEV (reference sequence). CDR3: CASSLLSENTEAFF. The CDR3 DNA is TGTGCCAGCAGTTTATTATCAGAGAACACTGAAGCTTTCTTT.

The chain links TRBV2 to TRBJ2-5, with 7 bases matching TRBD2. V was clipped by 2 bases and J by 3 bases; unmatched bases: 6. There are 15 residues in the CDR3. Germline V gene lookup returns CDR1 SNHLY and CDR2 FYNNEI. Written as DNA, the CDR3 is TGTGCCAGCAGTGAAATCTGGGCGGGAGAAGAGACCCAGTACTTC. As protein: CASSEIWAGEETQYF.

This clone was observed a few times. The J gene is TRBJ2-5, the V gene TRBV6-5; 7 positions agree with TRBD1. CDR3 length equals 14 residues. The V segment lost 7 bases and the J segment 6 bases; nucleotides outside the gene matches: 11. Germline V gene sequence: CDR1 MNHEY, CDR2 SVGAGI. The CDR3 sequence is CASKTSTGLKTQYF. Here the CDR3 DNA reads TGTGCCAGCAAGACCTCGACAGGGTTGAAGACCCAGTACTTC.

This rearrangement joins TRBV27 to TRBJ1-2, with a possible D match to TRBD1 (5 bases). Germline V gives CDR1 MNHEY, CDR2 SMNVEV (reference sequence). The CDR3 spans 14 residues. The V end lost 6 bases, the J end lost 3 bases, and 14 bases lay between the germline ends. CDR3 coding DNA: TGTGCCAGCAGAAAGACAGTTGGGGACTATGGCTACACCTTC. Protein product: CASRKTVGDYGYTF.

Concerning this clone itself: This same CDR3 is encoded by further DNA sequences in the sample. This chain connects TRBV14 to TRBJ1-1, with D uncertain. The CDR3 is 13 amino acids. Deletions cut 0 bases from V and 1 base from J, with 3 bases between. Per the germline V gene, CDR1 is SGHDN and CDR2 is FVKESK. CDR3 region: CASSQDRNTEAFF. The CDR3 DNA reads TGTGCCAGCAGCCAAGATCGGAACACTGAAGCTTTCTTT.

This clone was seen a few times. CDR3: CASSVRAGAYSPLHF. CDR3 nucleotide sequence: TGTGCCAGCAGCGTCCGGGCCGGGGCTTATTCACCCCTCCACTTT. The chain links TRBV7-3 to TRBJ1-6; D possibly corresponds to TRBD1 (5 bases). Germline V lookup: CDR1 SGHTA, CDR2 FQGTGA. V was trimmed by 5 bases and J by 8 bases, leaving 16 bases between them. The CDR3 is 15 residues long.

Of note for this clone: This specimen includes other DNA sequences encoding the same CDR3. This chain links TRBV6-5 with TRBJ2-7; 10 nucleotides line up with TRBD2. The CDR3 covers 14 residues. CDR1 MNHEY and CDR2 SVGAGI come from the germline V gene. V gave up 4 bases and J gave up 2 bases; unmatched junction bases: 2. CDR3 loop: CASSSGTSAYEQYF. Here the CDR3 DNA reads TGTGCCAGCAGTTCAGGGACTAGCGCCTACGAGCAGTACTTC.

The count of this clone is one. The rearrangement uses TRBV7-2 and TRBJ2-5; 13 bases map to TRBD2. J lost 5 bases, V lost 5 bases, and 2 bases had no gene match. The CDR3 extends over 14 amino acids. The germline CDR1 and CDR2 sequences are SGHTA and FQGNSA. CDR3 DNA sequence: TGTGCCAGCAGCCCGGGACTAGCGGGGGAGACCCAGTACTTC. It encodes CASSPGLAGETQYF.

This chain joins TRBV5-6 and TRBJ1-2; 7 positions match TRBD1. This CDR3 is built from 14 residues. The V and J ends lost 1 base and 8 bases, in that order; junction bases with no gene match: 8. Germline CDR1 reads SGHDT; CDR2 reads YYEEEE. This CDR3 is CASSLPTGIGGYTF. CDR3 in DNA: TGTGCCAGCAGCTTGCCGACAGGGATAGGCGGCTACACCTTC.

This clone appeared once. The V gene is TRBV6-5, the J gene TRBJ1-3; no reliable D call. V was pared by 2 bases and J by 0 bases, with 8 bases between. Germline CDR1 and CDR2: MNHEY and SVGAGI. CDR3 size: 15 residues. The CDR3 loop is CASSYGVNSGNTIYF. The CDR3 region has the DNA TGTGCCAGCAGTTACGGGGTTAACTCTGGAAACACCATATATTTT.

The rearrangement joins TRBV19 to TRBJ2-3, with 8 bases lining up with TRBD2. CDR3 length: 19 amino acids. Germline V gene data show CDR1 as LNHDA and CDR2 as SQIVND (reference sequence). V dropped 6 bases and J dropped 0; count of bases not matched to a gene: 17. CDR3 loop: CASRGTSGTKPTSTDTQYF. The DNA for the CDR3 is TGTGCCAGTAGGGGAACTAGCGGTACAAAACCGACTAGCACAGATACGCAGTATTTT.

The chain joins TRBV9 to TRBJ1-1; D call uncertain. The V end lost 0 bases, the J end lost 1 base, and 16 bases lay between the germline ends. CDR3 size: 17 residues. Germline V CDR1 and CDR2: SGDLS, YYNGEE. The CDR3 coding sequence is TGTGCCAGCAGCGTAGTTGATCGTGGTTCCAAGAACACTGAAGCTTTCTTT. Translating it yields CASSVVDRGSKNTEAFF.

V is TRBV5-8 and J is TRBJ2-1; 7 nucleotides match TRBD2. This CDR3 comprises 12 residues. Per germline, CDR1 SGHTS and CDR2 YDEGEE. The V and J ends lost 0 bases and 15 bases, in that order; junction bases with no gene match: 6. The chain's CDR3 is CASSLATSWRFF. CDR3 nucleotides: TGTGCCAGCAGCTTGGCGACTAGCTGGCGGTTCTTC.

The chain uses TRBV28 and TRBJ1-1; TRBD1 aligns across 7 bases. With V trimmed by 6 bases and J by 3 bases, 7 bases remained unmatched. From germline, CDR1 is MDHEN and CDR2 SYDVKM. There are 14 residues in the CDR3. CDR3 coding DNA: TGTGCCAGCAGAGAGGGGGCCGGGGACACTGAAGCTTTCTTT. Amino acids: CASREGAGDTEAFF.

This clone was seen just once. The chain employs TRBV19 and TRBJ1-6, with a tentative D call TRBD1 (6 bases). The CDR3 runs to 17 residues. Germline CDR1 and CDR2: LNHDA and SQIVND (reference sequence). The V end lost 1 base, the J end lost 5 bases, and 15 bases lay between the germline ends. Here the CDR3 reads CASSIGRDITHNSPLHF. CDR3 nucleotides: TGTGCCAGTAGTATAGGGCGGGACATCACCCATAATTCACCCCTCCACTTT.

The rearrangement links TRBV5-6 to TRBJ2-6, with D perhaps matching TRBD1 (6 bases). The V and J ends lost 0 bases and 4 bases respectively, with 14 bases between them. Per germline, CDR1 SGHDT and CDR2 YYEEEE. The CDR3 contains 17 residues. DNA for the CDR3: TGTGCCAGCAGCTTGGATTTCTCAGGGGCAGGGGCCAACGTCCTGACTTTC. As protein: CASSLDFSGAGANVLTF.

The V gene is TRBV6-5, the J gene TRBJ2-5; possible D gene TRBD2, 6 bases. CDR1 MNHEY and CDR2 SVGAGI come from the germline V gene. The length of the CDR3 is 15 residues. Trimming stripped 5 bases from V and 2 bases from J, with 15 bases between. CDR3 region: CASSNIGLPQETQYF. For the CDR3, the DNA is TGTGCCAGCAGTAATATCGGACTACCACAAGAGACCCAGTACTTC.

This sequence joins TRBV28 and TRBJ1-6; D perhaps matches TRBD1 (5 bases). There are 16 residues in the CDR3. With 1 base removed from V and 2 bases from J, the gap between germline ends came to 9 bases. Germline CDR1 and CDR2: MDHEN and SYDVKM. CDR3 nucleotides: TGTGCCAGCAGTTTATTGACAGCCACCTATAATTCACCCCTCCACTTT. This codes for CASSLLTATYNSPLHF.

V is TRBV15 and J is TRBJ2-3, with unresolved D. The CDR3 runs 14 residues. Between the trimmed V and J ends, which lost 1 base and 2 bases, there was a span of 7 bases. Per the germline V gene, CDR1 is LNHNV and CDR2 is YYDKDF (reference sequence). CDR3 sequence: CATSRGQVTDTQYF. Here the CDR3 DNA reads TGTGCCACCAGCAGAGGCCAGGTCACAGATACGCAGTATTTT.